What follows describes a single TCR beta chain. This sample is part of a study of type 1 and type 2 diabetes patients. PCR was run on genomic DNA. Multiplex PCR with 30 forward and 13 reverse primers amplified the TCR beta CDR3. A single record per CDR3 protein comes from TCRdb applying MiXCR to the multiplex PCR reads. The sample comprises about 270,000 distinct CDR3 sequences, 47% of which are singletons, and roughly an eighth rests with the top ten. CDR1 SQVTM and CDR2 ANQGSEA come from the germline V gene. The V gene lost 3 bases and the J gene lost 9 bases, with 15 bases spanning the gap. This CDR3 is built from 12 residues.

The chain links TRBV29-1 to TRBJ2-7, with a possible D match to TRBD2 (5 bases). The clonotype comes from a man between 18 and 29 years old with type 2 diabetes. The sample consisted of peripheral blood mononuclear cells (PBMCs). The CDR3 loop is CSVESGGKGQYF. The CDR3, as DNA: TGCAGCGTTGAGAGCGGAGGAAAGGGGCAGTACTTC.